The clone carrying this TCR beta chain appeared a single time. Antigen specificity is unknown. V was clipped by 0 bases and J by 3 bases; unmatched bases: 3. This CDR3 contains 16 residues. Germline CDR1 is LNHDA and CDR2 is SQIVND (reference sequence). The data stem from a study of cytomegalovirus exposure and HLA in healthy donors. General observations from the study: An analysis done earlier found most TCR beta V segments productive about 90% or about 30% of the time.

PCR used 60 Vbeta primers and 13 Jbeta primers. Measured with immunoSEQ multiplex PCR; TCRdb has only the in-frame clones, and not every one. The table records about 140,000 clones, 77% of them present only once. This chain connects TRBV19 to TRBJ2-7; TRBD2 aligns across 12 bases. The source is a male donor in good health and CMV-seronegative. The specimen sequenced was PBMCs. The CDR3: CASSIEGLAGVYEQYF. The CDR3 DNA reads TGTGCCAGTAGTATAGAGGGACTAGCGGGCGTCTACGAGCAGTACTTC.